This T cell receptor (beta chain) was captured by sequencing in a study of graft-versus-host responses after intestinal transplantation. Looking at the study overall: Tacrolimus plus steroids were given to all recipients for about 3 years, preceded by anti-thymocyte globulin induction. The study's findings and limits: Association was observed between peak circulating GvH clone levels and early post-transplant HvG declines. Ileal or blood samples showed some GvH clones first, and such clones were also found in recipient marrow. Clonal ratios of graft-versus-host to host-versus-graft in allografts were high for patients exhibiting graft-donor T cell macrochimerism.

About this clone itself: No antigen is known for it.

In germline, CDR1 is MGHRA, CDR2 YSYEKL. The CDR3 has 15 residues. The V end lost 4 bases, the J end lost 3 bases, and 16 bases lay between the germline ends. The method was immunoSEQ multiplex PCR; TCRdb's version includes in-frame clones alone and lacks a portion of them. This sample carries over 75,000 clones, about 90% of them seen once, and the ten largest clones take roughly 0.07%. The starting material was unstimulated CD8+ T cells sorted from spleen or lymph node cells, obtained before transplant. The chain carries TRBV4-1 and TRBJ2-7, with D tentatively TRBD2 (6 bases). The TCR comes from a human donor who was the organ donor for an intestinal transplant. CDR3 bases: TGCGCCAGCAGCCGGAATATAGCGGAGAACTACGAGCAGTACTTC. Translated, it gives CASSRNIAENYEQYF.